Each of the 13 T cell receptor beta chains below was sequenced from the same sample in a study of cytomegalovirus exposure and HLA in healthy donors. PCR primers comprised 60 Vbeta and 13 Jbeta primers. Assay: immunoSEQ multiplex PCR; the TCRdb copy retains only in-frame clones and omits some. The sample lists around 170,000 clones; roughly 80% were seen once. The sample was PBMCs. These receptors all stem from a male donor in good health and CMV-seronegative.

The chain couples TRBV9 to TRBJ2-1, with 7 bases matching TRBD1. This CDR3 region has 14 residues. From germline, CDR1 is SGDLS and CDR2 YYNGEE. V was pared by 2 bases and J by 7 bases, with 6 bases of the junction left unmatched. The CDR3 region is CASSVYPQGNEQFF. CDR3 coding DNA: TGTGCCAGCAGCGTCTACCCACAGGGGAATGAGCAGTTCTTC.

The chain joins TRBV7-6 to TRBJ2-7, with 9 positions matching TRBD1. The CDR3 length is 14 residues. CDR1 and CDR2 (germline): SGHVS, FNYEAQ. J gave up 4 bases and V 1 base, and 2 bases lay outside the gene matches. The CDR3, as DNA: TGTGCCAGCAGCTTAGAGACAGGGGGGTACGAGCAGTACTTC. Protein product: CASSLETGGYEQYF.

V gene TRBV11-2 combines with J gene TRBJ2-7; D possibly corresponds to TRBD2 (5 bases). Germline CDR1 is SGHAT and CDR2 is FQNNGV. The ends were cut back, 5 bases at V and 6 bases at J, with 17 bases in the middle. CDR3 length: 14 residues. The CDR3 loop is CASSPYTRRAEQYF. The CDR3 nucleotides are TGTGCCAGCAGCCCTTATACTAGACGAGCCGAGCAGTACTTC.

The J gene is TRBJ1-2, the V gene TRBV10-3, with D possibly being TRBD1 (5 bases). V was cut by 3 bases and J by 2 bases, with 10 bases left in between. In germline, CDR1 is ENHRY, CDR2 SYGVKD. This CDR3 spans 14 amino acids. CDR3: CAISDRGSNYGYTF. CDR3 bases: TGTGCCATCAGTGACCGGGGGTCCAACTATGGCTACACCTTC.

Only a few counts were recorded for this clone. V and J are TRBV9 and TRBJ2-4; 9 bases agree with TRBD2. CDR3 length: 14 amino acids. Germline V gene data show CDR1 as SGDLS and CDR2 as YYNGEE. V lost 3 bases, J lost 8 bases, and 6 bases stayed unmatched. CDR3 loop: CASSGGRAGDIQYF. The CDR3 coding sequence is TGTGCCAGCAGCGGCGGGAGGGCCGGGGACATTCAGTACTTC.

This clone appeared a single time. The CDR3 nucleotides are TGTGCCAGCACGCAGGGAAGGAACTCACCCCTCCACTTT. It yields the protein CASTQGRNSPLHF. The chain carries TRBV6-6 and TRBJ1-6, with D possibly matching TRBD1 (5 bases). Per the germline V gene, CDR1 is MNHNY and CDR2 is SVGAGI (reference sequence). The CDR3 is 13 residues long. The V end was cut by 7 bases, the J end by 10 bases, with 14 bases between.

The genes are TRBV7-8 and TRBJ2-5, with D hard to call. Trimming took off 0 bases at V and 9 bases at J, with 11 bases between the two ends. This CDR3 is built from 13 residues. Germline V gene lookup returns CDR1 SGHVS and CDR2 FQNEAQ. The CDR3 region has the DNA TGTGCCAGCAGCTTAGCCCTTACCGAGGCCCAGTACTTC. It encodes CASSLALTEAQYF.

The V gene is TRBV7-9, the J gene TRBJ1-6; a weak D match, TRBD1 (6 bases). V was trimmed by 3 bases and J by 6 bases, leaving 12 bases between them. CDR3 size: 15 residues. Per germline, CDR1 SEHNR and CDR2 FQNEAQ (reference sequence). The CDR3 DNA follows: TGTGCCAGCAGCTTCATGACAGGAATTAATTCACCCCTCCACTTT. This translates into CASSFMTGINSPLHF.

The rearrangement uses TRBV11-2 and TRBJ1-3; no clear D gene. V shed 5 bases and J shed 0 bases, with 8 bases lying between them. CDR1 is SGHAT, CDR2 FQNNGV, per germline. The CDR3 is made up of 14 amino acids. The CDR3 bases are TGTGCCAGCAGCCTCAGGAACTCTGGAAACACCATATATTTT. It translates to CASSLRNSGNTIYF.

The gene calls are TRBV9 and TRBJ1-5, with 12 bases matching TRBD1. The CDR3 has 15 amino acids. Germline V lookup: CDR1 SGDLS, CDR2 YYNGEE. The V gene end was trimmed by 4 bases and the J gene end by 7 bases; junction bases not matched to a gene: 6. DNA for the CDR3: TGTGCCAGCAGCAGCGATGGGACAGGGGGCCAGCCCCAGCATTTT. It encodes CASSSDGTGGQPQHF.

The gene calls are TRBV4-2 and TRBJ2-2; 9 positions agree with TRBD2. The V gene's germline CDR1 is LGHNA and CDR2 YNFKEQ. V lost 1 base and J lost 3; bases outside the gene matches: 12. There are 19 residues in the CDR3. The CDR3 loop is CASSQGLAGSGRDTGELFF. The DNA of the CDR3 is TGTGCCAGCAGCCAAGGGCTAGCGGGGTCAGGAAGAGACACCGGGGAGCTGTTTTTT.

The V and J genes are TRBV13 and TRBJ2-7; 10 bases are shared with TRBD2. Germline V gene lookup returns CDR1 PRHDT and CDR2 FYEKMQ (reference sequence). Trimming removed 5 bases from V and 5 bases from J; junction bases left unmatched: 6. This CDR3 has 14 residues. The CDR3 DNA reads TGTGCCAGCAGCATAGCGGGAGGAGTCCACGAGCAGTACTTC. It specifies CASSIAGGVHEQYF. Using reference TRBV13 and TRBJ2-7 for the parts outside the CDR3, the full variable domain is AAGVIQSPRHLIKEKRETATLKCYPIPRHDTVYWYQQGPGQDPQFLISFYEKMQSDKGSIPDRFSAQQFSDYHSELNMSSLELGDSALYFCASSIAGGVHEQYFGPGTRLTVT.

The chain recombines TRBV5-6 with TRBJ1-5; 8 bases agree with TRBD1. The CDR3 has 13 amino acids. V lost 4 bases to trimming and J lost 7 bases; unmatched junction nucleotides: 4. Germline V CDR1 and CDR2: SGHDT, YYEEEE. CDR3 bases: TGTGCCAGCAGCACAAACAGGGGGCAGCCCCAGCATTTT. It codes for CASSTNRGQPQHF.